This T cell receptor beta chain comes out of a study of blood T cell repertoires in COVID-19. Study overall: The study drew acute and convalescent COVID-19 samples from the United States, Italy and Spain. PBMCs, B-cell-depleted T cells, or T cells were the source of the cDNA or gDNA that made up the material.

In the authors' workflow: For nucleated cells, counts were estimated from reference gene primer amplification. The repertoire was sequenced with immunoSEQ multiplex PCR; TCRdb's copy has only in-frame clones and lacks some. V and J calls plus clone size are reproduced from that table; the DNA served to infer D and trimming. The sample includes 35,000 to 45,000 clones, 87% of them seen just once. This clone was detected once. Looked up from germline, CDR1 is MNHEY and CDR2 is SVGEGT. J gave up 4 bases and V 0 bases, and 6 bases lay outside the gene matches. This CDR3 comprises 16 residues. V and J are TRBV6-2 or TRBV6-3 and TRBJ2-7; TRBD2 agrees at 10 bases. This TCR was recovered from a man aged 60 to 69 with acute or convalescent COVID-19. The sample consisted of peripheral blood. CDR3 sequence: CASSYSSSGSLYEQYF. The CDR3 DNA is TGTGCCAGCAGTTACTCGTCTAGCGGGAGTTTGTACGAGCAGTACTTC.